Below, 5 T cell receptor beta chains from the same sample are listed, as sequenced in a study of identical twins (dated by TCRdb to the mid-2010s). Libraries came from 5' RACE. The run used an Illumina HiSeq 2000. Through fastp at Q25 and MiXCR, TCRdb rebuilt clones from the public reads, retaining in-frame beta chains. Every distinct CDR3 protein forms one entry, paired with its most common genes and DNA. The sample profile shows 550,000 to 800,000 distinct CDR3 sequences; just over 7% of them were found once. 1.6% of the sample is in the top ten clones. This sample was also put to use in a study of yellow fever vaccine responses in identical twins.

The specimen was PBMCs. The receptors stem from a woman under 30 in good health.

This clonotype was detected only a few times. V usage is TRBV15 and J usage is TRBJ1-3, with D perhaps TRBD1 (5 bases). CDR1 and CDR2 (germline): LNHNV, YYDKDF (reference sequence). Trimming removed 0 bases from V and 0 bases from J, with 12 bases in between. The CDR3 runs 17 residues. CDR3 region: CATSRDGTDNSGNTIYF. The CDR3 DNA follows: TGTGCCACCAGCAGAGATGGGACGGACAACTCTGGAAACACCATATATTTT.

In this sample, this clonotype turned up many times. The chain links TRBV3-1 to TRBJ2-5, with 10 bases identical to TRBD2. This CDR3 contains 16 residues. The V gene end was trimmed by 4 bases and the J gene end by 5 bases; junction bases not matched to a gene: 10. Germline values: CDR1 LGHDT, CDR2 YNNKEL (reference sequence). The CDR3 DNA follows: TGTGCCAGCAGCCCACGGATAGCGGGGGGCGAGGAGACCCAGTACTTC. Translating it yields CASSPRIAGGEETQYF.

This clonotype has at least ten counts. The rearrangement links TRBV7-2 to TRBJ1-2; TRBD1 might be the D (6 bases). V was cut by 4 bases and J by 8 bases, with 11 bases left in between. The germline gives CDR1 SGHTA, CDR2 FQGNSA. This CDR3 is built from 12 residues. The CDR3, as DNA: TGTGCCAGCAGCTCCTCGGGGGCCGGCTACACCTTC. Protein sequence: CASSSSGAGYTF.

This clonotype has just a few counts. The chain has TRBV5-1 and TRBJ2-1; 7 nucleotides line up with TRBD2. The germline V gene encodes CDR1 SGHRS and CDR2 YFSETQ. The CDR3 length is 14 residues. V shed 7 bases, J shed 7 bases, and the junction held 11 bases outside the gene matches. The CDR3 sequence: CASEKETSRNEQFF. CDR3 in DNA: TGCGCCAGCGAGAAAGAGACTAGCCGGAATGAGCAGTTCTTC.

This clonotype was found a few times. The chain links TRBV4-1 to TRBJ1-1; D uncertain. V gave up 0 bases and J gave up 1 base, with 12 bases separating them. The CDR3 extends over 16 amino acids. Germline CDR1 is MGHRA and CDR2 is YSYEKL. This chain's CDR3 is CASSQDGAEGNTEAFF. The DNA for the CDR3 is TGCGCCAGCAGCCAAGATGGTGCAGAAGGGAACACTGAAGCTTTCTTT.